A selection of T cell receptor beta chains follows, all from one sample in a study of T cell clonotyping in hematopoietic cell transplantation. The method was immunoSEQ multiplex PCR; TCRdb's version includes in-frame clones alone and lacks a portion of them. The sample carries approximately 10,000 clones, less than 95% recorded once. Specimen: peripheral blood mononuclear cells. Receptors originate from a woman aged 45-60 years in good health. Some clones in this sample may be carry-over from other donors' samples. Both conserved end residues are part of each CDR3. The D gene is left open where the match is weak.

TRBV13	-	TRBJ2-1	CASSPRRLRASHNEQFF
TRBV19	-	TRBJ1-1	CASSVPGWTEAFF
TRBV7-2	TRBD2	TRBJ2-1	CASSPPLAGGDEQFF
TRBV6-5	TRBD2	TRBJ2-7	CASRGSGGAVHEQYF
TRBV5-3	-	TRBJ1-2	CARRSEPRPPGPYRWWLEYGYTF
TRBV4-3	TRBD2	TRBJ2-7	CASSQELTSAYEQYF
TRBV7-2	-	TRBJ2-1	CASSELYNEQFF
TRBV15	-	TRBJ2-2	CATSRDSRGTNTGELFF
TRBV28	TRBD1	TRBJ1-5	CASSFRDRVVRGSRQHF
TRBV7-2	-	TRBJ2-5	CASSLVGGGPNAFRTQYF
TRBV6-6	-	TRBJ1-1	CASSLKSGTEAFF
TRBV27	-	TRBJ1-2	CASSLAAGGGYTF
TRBV7-6	TRBD2	TRBJ2-2	CASSLRPAGGTRNTGELFF
TRBV11-1	-	TRBJ2-1	CASSLGRGTYNEQFF
TRBV6-1	TRBD1	TRBJ2-6	CASSETGTVNSGANVLTF
TRBV10-3	-	TRBJ1-2	CAIGDGYTF
TRBV7-6	-	TRBJ2-7	CASSLEGRATYEQYF